This TCR beta chain was observed in a study of blood T cell repertoires in COVID-19. V shed 4 bases and J shed 4 bases, with 8 bases lying between them. Germline values: CDR1 SNHLY, CDR2 FYNNEI. The CDR3 is made up of 14 amino acids. Original data processing: Nucleated cell counts were estimated from reference gene primer amplification. The method was immunoSEQ multiplex PCR; TCRdb's version includes in-frame clones alone and lacks a portion of them. V, J and clone size were drawn from that table, and D and trimming were deduced from the DNA. Among under 95,000 clones listed, about nine tenths were seen once.

The receptor was derived from a man older than 75 in a cohort sampled during active COVID-19. The chain links TRBV2 to TRBJ1-6; TRBD1 is a possible D gene (5 bases). The sequencing sample was made of peripheral blood. The CDR3 DNA reads as TGTGCCAGCAGTGGGACATTTTATAATTCACCCCTCCACTTT. It is translated as CASSGTFYNSPLHF.